This T cell receptor (beta chain) was sequenced in a study of early T cells in non-severe SARS-CoV-2 infection. On the study more broadly: Sequencing used unsorted whole-blood bulk RNA, so chains lack pairing. Study observations and caveats: Anti-spike CD8 specificities were favored by VDJdb matching, whose results missed private and CD4 specificities.

On this clonotype itself: Its antigen remains unidentified.

TCRdb re-derived calls from the 5' RACE reads in MiXCR, one entry per CDR3 protein. This sample carries fewer than 120,000 distinct CDR3 sequences, roughly 13% of them seen once, and the ten largest clones take approximately 3.8%. The CDR3 runs 13 residues. With 3 bases removed from V and 4 bases from J, the gap between germline ends came to 7 bases. Germline CDR1 and CDR2: MNHEY and SMNVEV (reference sequence). The chain joins TRBV27 to TRBJ1-3, with D hard to call. The clonotype originates from an adult who was a healthcare worker with PCR-confirmed SARS-CoV-2 infection or an uninfected control (not recorded which). The specimen was whole blood, collected at baseline. DNA for the CDR3: TGTGCCAGCAGTTTTCCCGAAGGAAACACCATATATTTT. It encodes CASSFPEGNTIYF.